The next 30 T cell receptor beta chains were all read from a single sample in a study of Tregs in tolerant kidney transplant recipients. Assay used: immunoSEQ multiplex PCR; TCRdb lists only in-frame clones, some missing. The data contain 110,000 or so clones, 85% to 90% of them seen just once; the ten biggest clones take up nearly 0.35%. Source: CD4+ T cells from blood, taken before the transplant. Source of these receptors: a human donor who received a combined kidney and bone marrow transplant.

The V call is TRBV7-9, the J call TRBJ2-7; 8 bases are shared with TRBD1. The CDR3 runs 17 residues. V gave up 5 bases and J gave up 2 bases; unmatched junction bases: 14. Germline V gene lookup returns CDR1 SEHNR and CDR2 FQNEAQ (reference sequence). The CDR3 nucleotides are TGTGCCAGCAGCGCAACTTGGACAGGGATGGGCACCTACGAGCAGTACTTC. Translation: CASSATWTGMGTYEQYF.

The V and J genes are TRBV6-5 and TRBJ2-5; D perhaps matches TRBD2 (6 bases). V was shortened by 7 bases and J by 4 bases, with 13 bases between the two germline ends. Germline V lookup: CDR1 MNHEY, CDR2 SVGAGI. The CDR3 has 13 residues. CDR3 sequence (DNA): TGTGCCAGCACACCGCGGGACGGAGAGACCCAGTACTTC. Translated, it gives CASTPRDGETQYF.

This clone was seen once. V is TRBV6-6 and J is TRBJ1-3; D is unclear. Germline loops: CDR1 MNHNY, CDR2 SVGAGI (reference sequence). V lost 4 bases and J 4 bases, leaving 5 bases between the germline ends. CDR3 length: 12 residues. The CDR3 spells CASSSEGNTIYF. DNA of the CDR3: TGTGCCAGCAGTTCAGAAGGAAACACCATATATTTT.

The V call is TRBV11-2, the J call TRBJ2-3; TRBD2 agrees at 10 bases. The CDR3 has 17 amino acids. With V trimmed by 5 bases and J by 4 bases, 12 bases remained unmatched. Germline CDR1 SGHAT, CDR2 FQNNGV. Here the CDR3 reads CASSNQRLAGVSDTQYF. The DNA of the CDR3 is TGTGCCAGCAGCAATCAGCGGCTAGCGGGGGTCTCAGATACGCAGTATTTT.

The CDR3 here is CASSLEGGRVLPGNTIYF. CDR3 coding DNA: TGTGCCAGCAGCTTAGAAGGTGGCAGGGTACTACCTGGAAACACCATATATTTT. This chain uses TRBV11-2 with TRBJ1-3, with D possibly TRBD1 on 5 matching bases. The germline V and J ends were trimmed by 0 bases and 2 bases, with 17 bases remaining between them. Germline V gives CDR1 SGHAT, CDR2 FQNNGV. This CDR3 contains 18 residues.

This clone was seen a few times. The V and J genes are TRBV9 and TRBJ1-6; 8 nucleotides match TRBD1. J lost 4 bases, V lost 4 bases, and 4 bases had no gene match. CDR3 length: 15 amino acids. CDR1 and CDR2 from the germline V gene are SGDLS and YYNGEE. Here the CDR3 reads CASSKGQVYNSPLHF. The CDR3 bases are TGTGCCAGCAGCAAGGGACAGGTATATAATTCACCCCTCCACTTT. Looking up the rest from reference TRBV9 and TRBJ1-6 gives the full variable domain: DSGVTQTPKHLITATGQRVTLRCSPRSGDLSVYWYQQSLDQGLQFLIQYYNGEERAKGNILERFSAQQFPDLHSELNLSSLELGDSALYFCASSKGQVYNSPLHFGNGTRLTVT.

This clone appeared once. This chain joins TRBV7-8 and TRBJ1-4; D ambiguous. Between the trimmed V and J ends, which lost 5 bases and 7 bases, there was a span of 14 bases. The CDR3 covers 14 residues. The germline V gene has CDR1 SGHVS and CDR2 FQNEAQ. The CDR3 coding sequence is TGTGCCAGCAGCAAAACCTATCCTCCTGAAAAACTGTTTTTT. Its protein is CASSKTYPPEKLFF. Based on the CDR3 plus reference TRBV7-8 and TRBJ1-4, the full variable domain is GAGVSQSPRYKVAKRGQDVALRCDPISGHVSLFWYQQALGQGPEFLTYFQNEAQLDKSGLPSDRFFAERPEGSVSTLKIQRTQQEDSAVYLCASSKTYPPEKLFFGSGTQLSVL.

The J gene is TRBJ2-2, the V gene TRBV15, with TRBD2 matching 8 bases. Germline assignment: CDR1 LNHNV and CDR2 YYDKDF (reference sequence). The junction had 6 bases not matched to a gene; V was cut back by 8 bases and J by 1 base. This CDR3 comprises 15 residues. Here the CDR3 reads CATGPLAENTGELFF. DNA of the CDR3: TGTGCCACCGGTCCACTAGCGGAGAACACCGGGGAGCTGTTTTTT.

The gene calls are TRBV6-5 and TRBJ1-2; tentative D call: TRBD1 (5 bases). The CDR3 consists of 13 residues. CDR1 is MNHEY and CDR2 is SVGAGI in the germline V gene. Trimming stripped 9 bases from V and 8 bases from J, with 19 bases between. The CDR3 loop reads CASLPGGSGGYTF. The CDR3 DNA follows: TGTGCCAGTTTACCGGGGGGGTCTGGAGGCTACACCTTC.

The V gene is TRBV7-9, the J gene TRBJ2-3; tentative D call: TRBD2 (6 bases). Trimming removed 4 bases at V and 3 bases at J, with 20 bases between. Germline CDR1 is SEHNR and CDR2 is FQNEAQ (reference sequence). The CDR3 totals 17 residues. In DNA, the CDR3 is TGTGCCAGCAGCTATGACCGGGGGTCCCCCTCGACAGATACGCAGTATTTT. Translating gives CASSYDRGSPSTDTQYF.

V is TRBV5-1 and J is TRBJ1-4, with 8 positions matching TRBD1. Germline V gene sequence: CDR1 SGHRS, CDR2 YFSETQ. V lost 0 bases, J lost 6 bases, and 4 bases stayed unmatched. There are 15 residues in the CDR3. The CDR3 nucleotides read TGCGCCAGCAGCTTGGGGGACAGGACTTATGAAAAACTGTTTTTT. Translating it yields CASSLGDRTYEKLFF.

V is TRBV10-3 and J is TRBJ2-3; D is possibly TRBD2 (6 bases). The CDR3 covers 15 residues. Trimming stripped 0 bases from V and 3 bases from J, with 10 bases between. Germline V CDR1 and CDR2: ENHRY, SYGVKD. CDR3 coding DNA: TGTGCCATCAGTGAGTCGGCGGGAAATACAGATACGCAGTATTTT. As protein: CAISESAGNTDTQYF.

J is TRBJ2-1 and V is TRBV7-8; 7 nucleotides match TRBD2. The V and J ends lost 5 bases and 0 bases, in that order; junction bases with no gene match: 7. Germline V gene lookup returns CDR1 SGHVS and CDR2 FQNEAQ. This CDR3 has 16 amino acids. The CDR3 region is CASSPRPSGSYNEQFF. CDR3 bases: TGTGCCAGCAGCCCGCGGCCTAGCGGCTCCTACAATGAGCAGTTCTTC.

The CDR3 here is CASSLGQSSGANVLTF. CDR3 bases: TGTGCCAGCAGCTTAGGACAGAGCTCTGGGGCCAACGTCCTGACTTTC. The chain joins TRBV11-2 to TRBJ2-6; D is possibly TRBD1 (5 bases). The V gene lost 1 base and the J gene lost 0 bases, with 7 bases spanning the gap. The germline gives CDR1 SGHAT, CDR2 FQNNGV. The CDR3 runs to 16 residues.

The gene calls are TRBV20-1 and TRBJ2-7; D is uncertain. V dropped 6 bases and J dropped 4 bases, with 7 bases sitting between them. Germline V gene lookup returns CDR1 DFQATT and CDR2 SNEGSKA (reference sequence). This CDR3 comprises 10 residues. The CDR3 loop reads CSALIYEQYF. In DNA form, the CDR3 reads TGCAGTGCCCTTATATACGAGCAGTACTTC.

This clone was detected once. The chain couples TRBV5-4 to TRBJ1-2, with unresolved D. V lost 4 bases to trimming and J lost 0 bases, with 13 bases between them. Looked up from germline, CDR1 is SGHNT and CDR2 is YYREEE (reference sequence). The CDR3 runs 15 residues. CDR3 residues: CASSPGGRANYGYTF. CDR3 DNA sequence: TGTGCCAGCAGCCCTGGAGGTAGGGCTAACTATGGCTACACCTTC.

This rearrangement joins TRBV6-1 to TRBJ1-2; 8 bases map to TRBD1. Trimming at V came to 6 bases and at J to 4 bases, leaving 4 bases not matched to a gene. Germline CDR1 is MNHNS and CDR2 is SASEGT. This CDR3 comprises 13 residues. CDR3 in DNA: TGTGCCAGCAGATCAACAGGGGGCTATGGCTACACCTTC. Amino acids: CASRSTGGYGYTF.

The rearrangement joins TRBV2 to TRBJ2-4, with TRBD2 as a possible D gene (6 bases). Germline CDR1 SNHLY, CDR2 FYNNEI. Trimming cost V 4 bases and J 7 bases, with 17 bases left between them. The CDR3 has 15 residues. This CDR3 is CASSVKAQGGNIQYF. Here the CDR3 DNA reads TGTGCCAGCAGTGTAAAGGCTCAAGGAGGGAACATTCAGTACTTC. Full variable domain (remainder filled in from reference TRBV2 and TRBJ2-4): EPEVTQTPSHQVTQMGQEVILRCVPISNHLYFYWYRQILGQKVEFLVSFYNNEISEKSEIFDDQFSVERPDGSNFTLKIRSTKLEDSAMYFCASSVKAQGGNIQYFGAGTRLSVL.

In DNA, the CDR3 is TGTGCCAGCAGTCGCCAGGGGGTAGGGAACACTGAAGCTTTCTTT. Its protein is CASSRQGVGNTEAFF. This sequence joins TRBV2 and TRBJ1-1; 7 bases agree with TRBD1. The CDR3 consists of 15 residues. Looked up from germline, CDR1 is SNHLY and CDR2 is FYNNEI. Losses at the gene ends were 5 bases for V and 1 base for J; bases not matched to a gene: 7.

The chain is built from TRBV6-5 and TRBJ2-7; 11 bases fit TRBD2. The germline V gene encodes CDR1 MNHEY and CDR2 SVGAGI. The J segment lost 4 bases and the V segment lost 1 base, leaving 3 bases of the junction unmatched. The CDR3 is 15 residues long. The CDR3 sequence is CASSYLAGGEYEQYF. For the CDR3, the DNA is TGTGCCAGCAGTTACTTAGCGGGAGGGGAGTACGAGCAGTACTTC.

The rearrangement links TRBV28 to TRBJ2-3, with 10 bases matching TRBD2. The CDR3 consists of 16 residues. Trimming removed 4 bases from V and 5 bases from J; junction bases left unmatched: 9. Germline values: CDR1 MDHEN, CDR2 SYDVKM. CDR3 coding DNA: TGTGCCAGCAGTTCGGAAAGCGGGAGGGCCGGAGATACGCAGTATTTT. Translated: CASSSESGRAGDTQYF.

The rearrangement uses TRBV19 and TRBJ2-6, with 7 bases matching TRBD1. Germline V gene lookup returns CDR1 LNHDA and CDR2 SQIVND (reference sequence). J was trimmed by 2 bases and V by 7 bases; bases with no gene match: 11. The CDR3 covers 17 residues. CDR3 region: CASKERGGQAGANVLTF. The CDR3, as DNA: TGTGCCAGTAAGGAACGAGGGGGCCAAGCTGGGGCCAACGTCCTGACTTTC.

The rearrangement uses TRBV6-5 and TRBJ2-5; 13 nucleotides align to TRBD2. The CDR3 sequence is 16 residues long. V gave up 2 bases and J gave up 7 bases; unmatched junction bases: 7. Germline V gene lookup returns CDR1 MNHEY and CDR2 SVGAGI. The CDR3 nucleotides read TGTGCCAGCAGTTACACTAGCGGGGGGGCAGTTGCGACCCAGTACTTC. Amino acids: CASSYTSGGAVATQYF.

V gene TRBV7-2 combines with J gene TRBJ2-1; possible D gene TRBD2, 5 bases. The CDR3 has 14 amino acids. The V end lost 3 bases, the J end lost 4 bases, and 10 bases lay between the germline ends. The germline CDR1 and CDR2 sequences are SGHTA and FQGNSA. The CDR3 DNA is TGTGCCAGCAGCTTGGGTAGGGAGTACAATGAGCAGTTCTTC. This encodes CASSLGREYNEQFF.

Here the CDR3 DNA reads TGTGCCAGCAGCCAAGTAGCGGGGGGGCCGGGGGAGACCCAGTACTTC. It specifies CASSQVAGGPGETQYF. The genes are TRBV4-2 and TRBJ2-5; 11 bases match TRBD2. Losses at the gene ends were 1 base for V and 5 bases for J; bases not matched to a gene: 6. Germline assignment: CDR1 LGHNA and CDR2 YNFKEQ. The CDR3 covers 16 residues.

The chain combines TRBV15 with TRBJ2-7; D is perhaps TRBD2 (5 bases). Between the trimmed V and J ends, which lost 3 bases and 3 bases, there was a span of 18 bases. The CDR3 is made up of 16 amino acids. Germline V lookup: CDR1 LNHNV, CDR2 YYDKDF (reference sequence). The CDR3 region has the DNA TGTGCCACCAGCAGTAATACCATAGCGCTCCACTACGAGCAGTACTTC. Translated, it gives CATSSNTIALHYEQYF.

J is TRBJ1-4 and V is TRBV5-6; no firm D call. Trimming stripped 1 base from V and 1 base from J, with 8 bases between. The CDR3 covers 15 residues. The germline V gene encodes CDR1 SGHDT and CDR2 YYEEEE. The CDR3 DNA sequence: TGTGCCAGCAGCTTGCTGGGAGGAACTAATGAAAAACTGTTTTTT. Translating it yields CASSLLGGTNEKLFF.

V gene TRBV6-5 combines with J gene TRBJ2-5; the match to TRBD1 covers 8 bases. V shed 7 bases and J 5 bases; nucleotides not matched to a gene: 6. Germline assignment: CDR1 MNHEY and CDR2 SVGAGI. The CDR3 spans 13 residues. This CDR3 reads CASTNYRGETQYF. As DNA, the CDR3 is TGTGCCAGCACTAACTACAGGGGGGAGACCCAGTACTTC.

The chain links TRBV7-2 to TRBJ2-7; possibly TRBD2 for D (6 bases). Trimming pared 3 bases from V and 3 bases from J, leaving 9 bases between. CDR3 size: 13 residues. The germline gives CDR1 SGHTA, CDR2 FQGNSA. The CDR3 sequence is CASSLGGFYEQYF. The CDR3 region has the DNA TGTGCCAGCAGCTTGGGGGGTTTCTACGAGCAGTACTTC.

The chain employs TRBV7-2 and TRBJ2-5; D perhaps matches TRBD1 (5 bases). The V end lost 5 bases, the J end lost 3 bases, and 13 bases lay between the germline ends. The CDR3 has 14 residues. The germline V gene has CDR1 SGHTA and CDR2 FQGNSA. CDR3 sequence (DNA): TGTGCCAGCAGCCATCGCAGACAGAAAGAGACCCAGTACTTC. Protein sequence: CASSHRRQKETQYF.